This T cell receptor (beta chain) was identified in a study of blood T cell repertoires in COVID-19. Participant ages covered about 18 to 90 years across around 25 US areas. Participants' reported clinical history set cohort assignment. TCRdb's table, derived via immunoSEQ multiplex PCR, lists solely in-frame clones and lacks some. The repertoire holds a few hundred thousand clones, with approximately 89% as singletons. The TCR sequence derives from a young woman who had recovered from COVID-19. Sequenced material: PBMCs or T cells enriched from blood (not recorded which).

CDR3 sequence: CASSRQSGDNQPQHF. CDR3 bases: TGTGCCAGCAGTCGCCAATCAGGGGACAATCAGCCCCAGCATTTT. The rearrangement joins TRBV6-5 to TRBJ1-5, with D possibly matching TRBD1 (6 bases). CDR1 is MNHEY, CDR2 SVGAGI, per germline. CDR3 length: 15 residues. Trimming removed 5 bases from V and 3 bases from J, with 14 bases in between.